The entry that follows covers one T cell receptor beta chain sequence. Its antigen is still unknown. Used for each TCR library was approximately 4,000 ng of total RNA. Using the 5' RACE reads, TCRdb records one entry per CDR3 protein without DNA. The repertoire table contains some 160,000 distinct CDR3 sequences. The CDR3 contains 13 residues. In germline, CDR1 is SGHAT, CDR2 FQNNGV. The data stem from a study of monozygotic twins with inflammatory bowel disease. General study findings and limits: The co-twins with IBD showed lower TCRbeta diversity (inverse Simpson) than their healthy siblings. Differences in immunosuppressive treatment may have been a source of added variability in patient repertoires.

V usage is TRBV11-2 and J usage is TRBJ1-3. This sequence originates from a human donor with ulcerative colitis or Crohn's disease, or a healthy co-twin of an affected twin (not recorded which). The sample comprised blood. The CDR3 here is CASTGRSRNTIYF.